These 13 T cell receptor beta chains were sequenced from one sample in a study of CD8 T cells in ankylosing spondylitis. Antigens for these TCRs are unknown. Study findings and constraints: Made up of about eight highly homologous variants, a TCR beta motif appeared characteristic of ankylosing spondylitis blood.

TCRdb re-analysed the 5' RACE reads in MiXCR, keeping a single row per CDR3 protein. The sample has approximately 300,000 distinct CDR3 sequences; 7.5% to 9% are singletons. Sequenced sample: blood, either unsorted or a sorted T cell fraction (not recorded which). Receptor source: a male donor with ankylosing spondylitis.

The table lists this clonotype with many counts. The chain couples TRBV6-1 to TRBJ1-5, with D perhaps TRBD1 (6 bases). CDR1 MNHNS and CDR2 SASEGT come from the germline V gene. The CDR3 extends over 15 amino acids. Trimming took 5 bases from V and 4 from J, leaving 15 bases between them. CDR3 DNA: TGTGCCAGCAGTCAATTCTCGGACAGTAATCAGCCCCAGCATTTT. It encodes CASSQFSDSNQPQHF.

This clonotype was seen ten or more times. This chain links TRBV6-5 with TRBJ2-7, with TRBD1 matching 7 bases. The V gene end was trimmed by 2 bases and the J gene end by 0 bases; junction bases not matched to a gene: 4. This CDR3 comprises 15 residues. Germline CDR1 and CDR2: MNHEY and SVGAGI. The CDR3 reads CASSYEGASSYEQYF. As DNA, the CDR3 is TGTGCCAGCAGTTACGAGGGGGCAAGCTCCTACGAGCAGTACTTC.

The sample holds a few counts of this clonotype. The chain joins TRBV19 to TRBJ2-5; the D is unclear. V shed 0 bases and J shed 7 bases, with 9 bases lying between them. This CDR3 is 13 amino acids long. Germline V CDR1 and CDR2: LNHDA, SQIVND (reference sequence). CDR3: CASSIDRWGTQYF. DNA of the CDR3: TGTGCCAGTAGTATAGATAGATGGGGGACCCAGTACTTC.

This clonotype was observed a handful of times. The chain uses TRBV7-9 and TRBJ1-2; D perhaps matches TRBD1 (5 bases). V gave up 0 bases and J gave up 8 bases, with 13 bases separating them. The CDR3 is made up of 14 amino acids. Germline V CDR1 and CDR2: SEHNR, FQNEAQ (reference sequence). CDR3 residues: CASSLAVTRDGYTF. DNA of the CDR3: TGTGCCAGCAGCTTAGCTGTGACAAGGGACGGCTACACCTTC.

This clonotype was counted a few times. The gene calls are TRBV30 and TRBJ2-6; D gene unclear. This CDR3 comprises 15 residues. Looked up from germline, CDR1 is GTSNPN and CDR2 is SVGIG (reference sequence). Trimming took 5 bases from V and 0 from J, leaving 11 bases between them. In nucleotides, the CDR3 is TGTGCCTGGGAGAGCCGAGGCTCTGGGGCCAACGTCCTGACTTTC. This encodes CAWESRGSGANVLTF.

This clonotype turned up a few times. V is TRBV30 and J is TRBJ2-1; TRBD2 matches 8 bases. The CDR3 runs to 14 residues. CDR1 is GTSNPN and CDR2 is SVGIG in the germline V gene (reference sequence). V was pared by 5 bases and J by 7 bases, with 10 bases of the junction left unmatched. The CDR3: CAWAGGALGNEQFF. The DNA of the CDR3 is TGTGCCTGGGCCGGGGGGGCCTTGGGGAATGAGCAGTTCTTC.

The chain is built from TRBV6-2 or TRBV6-3 and TRBJ2-7; a possible D gene is TRBD2 (5 bases). This CDR3 spans 13 amino acids. CDR1 MNHEY and CDR2 SVGEGT come from the germline V gene. With 5 bases removed from V and 4 bases from J, the gap between germline ends came to 12 bases. CDR3 in amino acids: CASSRAPGYEQYF. The CDR3 coding sequence is TGTGCCAGCAGTAGGGCCCCGGGATACGAGCAGTACTTC.

This chain joins TRBV12-3 or TRBV12-4 and TRBJ2-1; D not resolved. Trimming took off 7 bases at V and 5 bases at J, with 18 bases between the two ends. The CDR3 length is 15 residues. CDR3 bases: TGTGCCAGCATCCTTGGGCCCCCCTTAGACAATGAGCAGTTCTTC. It codes for CASILGPPLDNEQFF.

This clonotype was seen repeatedly, ten times or more. The chain employs TRBV3-1 and TRBJ1-4; 9 bases line up with TRBD1. CDR3 size: 17 residues. With 4 bases clipped from V and 0 bases from J, the junction kept 6 bases outside the gene matches. The V gene's germline CDR1 is LGHDT and CDR2 YNNKEL (reference sequence). CDR3 amino acids: CASSRDREVATNEKLFF. CDR3 bases: TGTGCCAGCAGCCGGGACAGGGAGGTCGCAACTAATGAAAAACTGTTTTTT.

This clonotype was picked up a small number of times. The rearrangement uses TRBV20-1 and TRBJ2-1, with 15 bases identical to TRBD2. Trimming took 7 bases from V and 4 from J; bases not matched to a gene: 8. Germline V lookup: CDR1 DFQATT, CDR2 SNEGSKA (reference sequence). The CDR3 covers 16 residues. The DNA of the CDR3 is TGCAGTGTTCCGGGACTAGCGGGAGGCCGGTACAATGAGCAGTTCTTC. It yields the protein CSVPGLAGGRYNEQFF.

This clonotype was recorded many times. The chain joins TRBV7-9 to TRBJ2-1, with TRBD2 as a possible D gene (6 bases). The ends were cut back, 5 bases at V and 0 bases at J, with 11 bases in the middle. Germline CDR1 and CDR2: SEHNR and FQNEAQ (reference sequence). The CDR3 is 15 residues long. In nucleotides, the CDR3 is TGTGCCAGCAGCCAGGAGGGCATCTCCTACAATGAGCAGTTCTTC. Protein product: CASSQEGISYNEQFF.

This clonotype turned up a few times. V gene TRBV18 combines with J gene TRBJ2-7; 7 bases fit TRBD1. The CDR3 has 15 amino acids. The germline V gene has CDR1 KGHSH and CDR2 LQKENI. The V gene end was trimmed by 3 bases and the J gene end by 0 bases; junction bases not matched to a gene: 5. CDR3 in amino acids: CASSPRDRLSYEQYF. The CDR3 DNA sequence: TGTGCCAGCTCACCCCGGGACAGACTCTCCTACGAGCAGTACTTC.

This clonotype was recorded at least ten times. The chain employs TRBV7-2 and TRBJ1-1; 7 bases are shared with TRBD1. This CDR3 is 15 amino acids long. Germline CDR1 SGHTA, CDR2 FQGNSA. V lost 4 bases and J lost 4; bases outside the gene matches: 9. CDR3 amino acids: CASSSMGTAGTEAFF. The CDR3 bases are TGTGCCAGCAGCTCAATGGGGACAGCTGGCACTGAAGCTTTCTTT.